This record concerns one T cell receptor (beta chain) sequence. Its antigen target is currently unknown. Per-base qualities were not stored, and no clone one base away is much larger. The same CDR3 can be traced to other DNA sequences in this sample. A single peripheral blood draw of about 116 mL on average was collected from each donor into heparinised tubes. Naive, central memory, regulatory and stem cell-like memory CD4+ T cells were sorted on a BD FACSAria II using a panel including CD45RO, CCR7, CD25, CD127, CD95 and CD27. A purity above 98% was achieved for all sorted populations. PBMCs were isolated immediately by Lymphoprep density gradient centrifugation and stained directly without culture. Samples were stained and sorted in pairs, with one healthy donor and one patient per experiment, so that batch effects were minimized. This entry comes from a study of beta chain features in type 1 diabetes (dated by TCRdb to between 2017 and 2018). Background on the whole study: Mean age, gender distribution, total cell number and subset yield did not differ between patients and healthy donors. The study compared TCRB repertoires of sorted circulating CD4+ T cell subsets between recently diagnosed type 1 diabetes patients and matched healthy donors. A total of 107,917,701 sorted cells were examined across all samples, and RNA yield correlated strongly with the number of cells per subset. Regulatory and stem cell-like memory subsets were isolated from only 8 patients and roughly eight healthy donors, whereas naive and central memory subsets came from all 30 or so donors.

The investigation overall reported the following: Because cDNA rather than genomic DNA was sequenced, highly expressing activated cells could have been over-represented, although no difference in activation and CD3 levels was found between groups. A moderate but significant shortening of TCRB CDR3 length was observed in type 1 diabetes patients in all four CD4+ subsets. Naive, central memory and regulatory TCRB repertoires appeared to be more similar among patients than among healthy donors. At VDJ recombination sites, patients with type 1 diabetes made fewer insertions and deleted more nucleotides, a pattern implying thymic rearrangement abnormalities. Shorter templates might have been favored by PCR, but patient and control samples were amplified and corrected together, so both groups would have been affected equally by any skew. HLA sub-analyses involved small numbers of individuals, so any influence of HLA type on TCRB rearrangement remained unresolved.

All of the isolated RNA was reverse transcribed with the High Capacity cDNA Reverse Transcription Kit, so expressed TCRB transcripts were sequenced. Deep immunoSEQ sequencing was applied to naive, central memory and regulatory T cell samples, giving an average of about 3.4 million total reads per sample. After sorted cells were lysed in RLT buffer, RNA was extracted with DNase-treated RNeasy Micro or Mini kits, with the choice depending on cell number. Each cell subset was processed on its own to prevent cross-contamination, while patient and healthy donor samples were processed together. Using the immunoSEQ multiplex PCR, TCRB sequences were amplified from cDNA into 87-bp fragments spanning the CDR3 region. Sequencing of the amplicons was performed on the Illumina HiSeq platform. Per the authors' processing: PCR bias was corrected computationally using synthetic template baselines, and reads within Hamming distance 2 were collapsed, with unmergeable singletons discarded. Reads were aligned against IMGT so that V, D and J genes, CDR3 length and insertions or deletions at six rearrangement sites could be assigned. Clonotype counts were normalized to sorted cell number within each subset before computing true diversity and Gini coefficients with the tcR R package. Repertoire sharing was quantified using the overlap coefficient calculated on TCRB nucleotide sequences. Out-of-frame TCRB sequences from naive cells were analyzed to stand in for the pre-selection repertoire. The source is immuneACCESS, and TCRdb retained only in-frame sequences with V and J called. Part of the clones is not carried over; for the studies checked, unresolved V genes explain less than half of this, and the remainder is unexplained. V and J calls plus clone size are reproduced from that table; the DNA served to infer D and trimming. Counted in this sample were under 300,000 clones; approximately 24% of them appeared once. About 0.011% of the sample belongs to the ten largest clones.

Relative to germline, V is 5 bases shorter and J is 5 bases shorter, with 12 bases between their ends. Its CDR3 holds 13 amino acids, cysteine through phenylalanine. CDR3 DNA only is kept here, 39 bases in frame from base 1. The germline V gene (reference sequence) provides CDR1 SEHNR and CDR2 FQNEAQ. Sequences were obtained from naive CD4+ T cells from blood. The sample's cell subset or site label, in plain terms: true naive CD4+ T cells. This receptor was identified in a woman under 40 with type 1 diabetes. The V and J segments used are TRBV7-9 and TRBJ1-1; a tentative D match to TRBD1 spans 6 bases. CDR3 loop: CASSLEGGTEAFF. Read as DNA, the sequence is TGTGCCAGCAGCCTCGAGGGGGGGACTGAAGCTTTCTTT.